This T cell receptor (beta chain) was observed in a study of blood T cell repertoires in COVID-19. Study information: The origin of the acute and convalescent COVID-19 samples was the United States, Italy and Spain. The analysed material was cDNA or gDNA that came from T cells, B-cell-depleted T cells, or PBMCs.

Trimming removed 4 bases from V and 2 bases from J; junction bases left unmatched: 8. The CDR3 consists of 15 residues. Per germline, CDR1 SGHNT and CDR2 YYREEE (reference sequence). The authors' processing: Estimation of nucleated cell counts was performed using reference gene primer amplification. Measured with immunoSEQ multiplex PCR; TCRdb has only the in-frame clones, and not every one. The D gene and trimming were derived from the DNA, and the V and J assignments and clone size from that table. In the table there are about 180,000 clones, approximately 86% of which are singletons. The chain uses TRBV5-4 and TRBJ2-7; 8 nucleotides align to TRBD2. The sequenced material came from peripheral blood. This TCR was recovered from a woman aged 50 to 60 with acute or convalescent COVID-19. CDR3 bases: TGTGCCAGCAGCCCCAGAGCGGGGGTGACCTACGAGCAGTACTTC. Encoded protein: CASSPRAGVTYEQYF.